The entry that follows covers one T cell receptor beta chain sequence. No antigen is known for it. Deletions cut 0 bases from V and 1 base from J, with 13 bases between. The V gene's germline CDR1 is PRHDT and CDR2 FYEKMQ (reference sequence). The CDR3 has 16 amino acids. PCR amplification relied on 60 Vbeta primers (plus 13 Jbeta primers). Profiling relied on immunoSEQ multiplex PCR, and the TCRdb table lists in-frame clones only, not all of them. This sample contains 200,000 or so clones. This record belongs to a study of cytomegalovirus exposure and HLA in healthy donors. Study results and limitations: In a later analysis, about 17,000 TCR beta sequences were associated with HLA alleles at 0.05 false discovery rate.

The clonotype originates from a boy aged 5-17 years in good health and CMV-seronegative. J is TRBJ2-7 and V is TRBV13; D possibly corresponds to TRBD2 (5 bases). The specimen sequenced was PBMCs. CDR3 region: CASSLGADWGSYEQYF. In DNA form, the CDR3 reads TGTGCCAGCAGCTTAGGGGCGGACTGGGGATCCTACGAGCAGTACTTC. The full variable domain, its missing parts supplied by reference TRBV13 and TRBJ2-7, is AAGVIQSPRHLIKEKRETATLKCYPIPRHDTVYWYQQGPGQDPQFLISFYEKMQSDKGSIPDRFSAQQFSDYHSELNMSSLELGDSALYFCASSLGADWGSYEQYFGPGTRLTVT.